Listed below are T cell receptor beta chains from one sample, sequenced in a study of persistence of HIV-infected CD4 T cells. Only in-frame clones appear in the TCRdb table, and some are missing; sequencing was by immunoSEQ multiplex PCR. Of under 40,000 clones listed, roughly 82% are singletons. The antigens of these receptors remain unknown. The starting material was CD4+ T cells sorted from PBMCs after roughly 17-hour stimulation, obtained from a patient who received antiretroviral therapy. All receptors derive from an adult woman with HIV who was CMV-seropositive. CDR3s include the opening cysteine and the closing phenylalanine or tryptophan. Rows may omit the clone size; those that give it use once, few, many or a size class.

V gene	J gene	clone size	CDR3 protein
TRBV6-2/TRBV6-3	TRBJ2-1	-	CASSYSSILRLAGGHNEQFF
TRBV7-9	TRBJ2-2	few	CASSYGAGLGGELFF
TRBV11-3	TRBJ2-1	-	CASSLNGHNEQFF
TRBV7-2	TRBJ1-5	-	CASSLIGTANQPQHF
TRBV15	TRBJ2-2	-	CATSTHLKGRGDTGELFF
TRBV2	TRBJ1-5	-	CASSEAQGGGNQPQHF
TRBV30	TRBJ2-7	-	CAWVRGSVGGDFGLAGAEQYF
TRBV29-1	TRBJ2-7	-	CSAVRGPEQYF
TRBV10-1	TRBJ1-1	once	CASSHGQHPVNTEAFF
TRBV5-1	TRBJ2-7	-	CASTPRGGAIRSYEQYF
TRBV5-1	TRBJ1-2	-	CASSGTGSYGYTF
TRBV19	TRBJ2-2	-	CASSIRAGGTGELFF
TRBV30	TRBJ1-2	-	CACSLQGSYGYTF
TRBV30	TRBJ1-3	-	CAWMTADLTGNTIYF
TRBV7-9	TRBJ2-1	few	CASSLWTSPDNEQFF
TRBV14	TRBJ2-5	-	CASSRYSGRQETQYF
TRBV18	TRBJ2-4	few	CASSPEGNIQYF
TRBV28	TRBJ1-2	-	CASSARSYGYTF
TRBV3-1/TRBV3-2	TRBJ1-5	-	CASSQGWYQPQHF
TRBV5-5	TRBJ1-1	-	CASSLRTSLMNTEAFF
TRBV20-1	TRBJ1-3	-	CSASPRGTPSGNTIYF
TRBV19	TRBJ1-1	once	CASSYTGTEAFF
TRBV9	TRBJ1-2	-	CASSLETGGGYTF
TRBV19	TRBJ2-7	-	CASSMGQGAYEQYF
TRBV3-1/TRBV3-2	TRBJ2-4	-	CASRQGTKNIQYF
TRBV6-1	TRBJ1-1	-	CASSEQANTEAFF
TRBV7-9	TRBJ2-5	-	CASTKQGAQETQYF
TRBV11-1	TRBJ1-1	-	CASMLDRNTEAFF
TRBV28	TRBJ2-7	-	CASRGNEQYF
TRBV5-1	TRBJ1-4	-	CASSLGYNEKLFF
TRBV19	TRBJ1-2	-	CASSNSRELRGYTF
TRBV19	TRBJ2-3	-	CASSMGDGVTDTQYF
TRBV3-1/TRBV3-2	TRBJ2-2	-	CASSTAGNTGELFF
TRBV6-6	TRBJ1-1	once	CASRTGEGNTEAFF
TRBV21-1	TRBJ1-1	-	CASSKGKGMETEAFF
TRBV18	TRBJ2-7	-	CASSPGRQWEQYF
TRBV3-1/TRBV3-2	TRBJ2-1	-	CASSRRLASLYNEQFF
TRBV11-3	TRBJ2-1	-	CASSPGRNEQFF
TRBV5-1	TRBJ1-1	once	CASSLNAAENTEAFF
TRBV19	TRBJ1-1	-	CASSIISSRGGTEAFF
TRBV2	TRBJ2-1	-	CASSQGTSGYNEQFF
TRBV24-1	TRBJ2-7	-	CATSDGGGYEQYF
TRBV6-5	TRBJ1-3	once	CASSTTGGSGNTIYF
TRBV20-1	TRBJ1-4	-	CSARREELFF
TRBV4-3	TRBJ2-4	medium-sized	CASSQDPGTPLHF
TRBV27	TRBJ2-7	-	CASSTGTGGGEQYF
TRBV19	TRBJ2-6	-	CASSMVGSFHSGANVLTF